This record looks at one T cell receptor (beta chain) sequence and its context. Original handling: Scientists estimated how many nucleated cells there were by amplifying reference gene primers. Here immunoSEQ multiplex PCR was the method, and the copy in TCRdb shows in-frame clones only, minus some. V, J and clone size are taken as reported in that table, and D and trimming were inferred from the DNA itself. Among 65,000 to 100,000 clones, approximately 78% were seen once, and the ten largest hold around 15%. The sample comes from a study of blood T cell repertoires in COVID-19. The overall study: Sites in the United States, Italy and Spain provided acute and convalescent COVID-19 samples. In each case, the material was cDNA or gDNA derived from T cells, B-cell-depleted T cells, or PBMCs.

The CDR3 consists of 17 residues. The germline gives CDR1 SGHTA, CDR2 FQGTGA. The V and J ends lost 1 base and 5 bases, in that order; junction bases with no gene match: 8. The receptor was isolated from a woman older than 75 with acute or convalescent COVID-19. Material: peripheral blood. The chain joins TRBV7-3 to TRBJ2-2, with TRBD1 matching 9 bases. For the CDR3, the DNA is TGTGCCAGCAGCTTAAAGAAGGGGACAGGGTATACCGGGGAGCTGTTTTTT. Translated, it gives CASSLKKGTGYTGELFF.